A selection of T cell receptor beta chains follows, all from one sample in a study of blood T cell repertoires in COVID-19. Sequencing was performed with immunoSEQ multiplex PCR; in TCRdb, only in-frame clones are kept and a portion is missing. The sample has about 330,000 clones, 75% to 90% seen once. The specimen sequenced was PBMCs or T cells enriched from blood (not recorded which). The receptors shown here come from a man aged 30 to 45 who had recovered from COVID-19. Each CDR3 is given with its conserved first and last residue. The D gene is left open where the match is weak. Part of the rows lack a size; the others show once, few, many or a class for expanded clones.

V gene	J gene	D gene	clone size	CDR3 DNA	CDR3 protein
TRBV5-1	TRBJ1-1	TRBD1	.	TGCGCCAGCAGCCCTATGACAGGGGCCACTGAAGCTTTCTTT	CASSPMTGATEAFF
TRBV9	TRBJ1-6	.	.	TGTGCCAGCAGCCAGGAGGGAGATTCACCCCTCCACTTT	CASSQEGDSPLHF
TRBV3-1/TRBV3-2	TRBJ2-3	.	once	TGTGCCAGCAGCAACGGGGGAGGTGCTACGCAGTATTTT	CASSNGGGATQYF
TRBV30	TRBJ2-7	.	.	TGTGCCTGGAGTAGACGACCCCCTCAGGGCGAGCAGTACTTC	CAWSRRPPQGEQYF
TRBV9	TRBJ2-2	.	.	TGTGCCAGCAGCGTAACAGGTAGCTACACCGGGGAGCTGTTTTTT	CASSVTGSYTGELFF
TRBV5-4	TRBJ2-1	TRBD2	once	TGTGCCAGCAGCTTCGGGACTAGCGGACAGTTCTTC	CASSFGTSGQFF
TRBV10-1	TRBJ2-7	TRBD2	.	TGCGCCAGCAGTGAGTTGACTAGCGGGAGCGAGCAGTACTTC	CASSELTSGSEQYF
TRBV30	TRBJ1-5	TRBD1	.	TGTGCCTGGAGTTTCTCCCGGACAGGAGAACTAGATCAGCCCCAGCATTTT	CAWSFSRTGELDQPQHF
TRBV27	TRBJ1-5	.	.	TGTGCCAGCAGTTTAGAGGTAAATCAGCCCCAGCATTTT	CASSLEVNQPQHF
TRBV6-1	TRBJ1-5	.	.	TGTGCCAGCAGTGAACAGGGGCTGGAGAGCAATCAGCCCCAGCATTTT	CASSEQGLESNQPQHF
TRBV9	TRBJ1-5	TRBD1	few	TGTGCCAGCAGCGTAGCCACCAGACAGGGAGGCAATCAGCCCCAGCATTTT	CASSVATRQGGNQPQHF
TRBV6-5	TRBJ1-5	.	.	TGTGCCAGCACTTTTAGCAATCAGCCCCAGCATTTT	CASTFSNQPQHF
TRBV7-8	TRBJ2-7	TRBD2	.	TGTGCCAGCAGCCCATCTAGCGGGGGGGCCAGTTTTTCACCCTACGAGCAGTACTTC	CASSPSSGGASFSPYEQYF
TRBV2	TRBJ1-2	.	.	TGTGCCAGTACCGGGGATAACTATGGCTACACCTTC	CASTGDNYGYTF
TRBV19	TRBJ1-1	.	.	TGTGCCAGTAGTATGGGGGGACTAAGGGAAGCTTTCTTT	CASSMGGLREAFF
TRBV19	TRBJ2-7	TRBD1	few	TGTGCCAGTAGTATGGGGACAGGGATCGCCTACGAGCAGTACTTC	CASSMGTGIAYEQYF
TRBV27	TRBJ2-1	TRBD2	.	TGTGCCAGCAGTTCGATACTAGCGGGGGACCGGGGTGAGCAGTTCTTC	CASSSILAGDRGEQFF
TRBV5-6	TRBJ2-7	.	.	TGTGCCAGCAGCTTGGGGGAGGCTTACGAGCAGTACTTC	CASSLGEAYEQYF
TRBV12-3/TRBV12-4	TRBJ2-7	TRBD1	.	TGTGCCAGCAGTCCGACAGGGTTCTACGAGCAGTACTTC	CASSPTGFYEQYF
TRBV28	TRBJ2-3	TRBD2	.	TGTGCCAGCAGTGGATTTACTAGCGGGGCGGGGTGGGGCACAGATACGCAGTATTTT	CASSGFTSGAGWGTDTQYF
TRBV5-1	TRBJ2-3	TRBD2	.	TGCGCCAGCAGCCCGGAACCGGGACTAGGGCACACAGATACGCAGTATTTT	CASSPEPGLGHTDTQYF
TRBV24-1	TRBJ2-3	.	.	TGTGCCACCAGTGATCCACCCTCGAGGCTAACAGATACGCAGTATTTT	CATSDPPSRLTDTQYF
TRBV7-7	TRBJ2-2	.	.	TGTGCCAGCAGCTCATCCCGGGGTGGTGTGGCCGGGGAGCTGTTTTTT	CASSSSRGGVAGELFF
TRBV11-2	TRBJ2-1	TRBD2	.	TGTGCCAGCAGCTTTGCGACTAGCGGGGGTTATGAGCAGTTCTTC	CASSFATSGGYEQFF
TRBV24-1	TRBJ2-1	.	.	TGTGCCACCTCCCCCCGAATCATCCCTGCGGACAATGAGCAGTTCTTC	CATSPRIIPADNEQFF
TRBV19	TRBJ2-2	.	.	TGTGCCAGTAGTATCTTACGCTTAACTTACACCGGGGAGCTGTTTTTT	CASSILRLTYTGELFF
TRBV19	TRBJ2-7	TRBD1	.	TGTGCCAGTAGTATAATCGGGGACAGGGGGGAAATACGTACCTACGAGCAGTACTTC	CASSIIGDRGEIRTYEQYF
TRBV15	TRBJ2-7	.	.	TGTGCCACCAGCAGAGGACGGACATACGAGCAGTACTTC	CATSRGRTYEQYF
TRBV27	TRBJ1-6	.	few	TGTGCCAGCAGTCGACAGCCCAATTCACCCCTCCACTTT	CASSRQPNSPLHF
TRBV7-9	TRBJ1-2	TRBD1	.	TGTGCCAGCACTGCTCAGGGGGCGGACTATGGCTACACCTTC	CASTAQGADYGYTF
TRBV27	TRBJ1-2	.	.	TGTGCCAGCACAGACAGGTCCTCTAACTATGGCTACACCTTC	CASTDRSSNYGYTF
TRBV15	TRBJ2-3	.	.	TGTGCCACCAGCAGAGGAGGAGGACGCACAGATACGCAGTATTTT	CATSRGGGRTDTQYF
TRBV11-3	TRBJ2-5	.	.	TGTGCCAGCAGCGAAAGGACACCCCAAGAGACCCAGTACTTC	CASSERTPQETQYF
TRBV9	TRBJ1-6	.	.	TGTGCCAGCAGCGTAGGGGGGGAGAGAGGGTCACCCCTCCACTTT	CASSVGGERGSPLHF
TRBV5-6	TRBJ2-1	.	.	TGTGCCAGCAGCCCGCAGGGAATCGGATTCTACAATGAGCAGTTCTTC	CASSPQGIGFYNEQFF
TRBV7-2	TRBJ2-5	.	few	TGTGCCAGCAGTGGGGGGGACAAACAGACCCAGTACTTC	CASSGGDKQTQYF
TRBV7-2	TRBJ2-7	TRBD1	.	TGTGCCAGCAGCTTATCGGGACAGGGGGCCTACGAGCAGTACTTC	CASSLSGQGAYEQYF